This entry is about one TCR beta chain. The table lists this clonotype with a few counts. No cognate antigen has been identified for it. Qualities for individual bases were not recorded, and no much larger clone is one base off. This sample was taken from a study of T-cell reconstitution after alpha-beta-depleted transplantation in children (dated by TCRdb to 2016 to 2017). With regard to the full study: Using TCR repertoire profiling, the study followed T-cell immune reconstitution in a quantitative way in children after TCRalphabeta/CD19-depleted allogeneic hematopoietic cell transplantation.

CDR1 and CDR2 (LGHDT, YNNKEL) derive from the germline V gene (reference sequence). Unmatched junction bases come to 1, with V trimmed by 1 base and J by 3 bases. The CDR3 holds 16 amino acids from the cysteine to the phenylalanine. The DNA shown is the 48-base CDR3, in frame from base 1. The library was generated by PCR. Sequencing was carried out with an Illumina HiSeq 2500. TCR library preparation used molecular barcoding, with unique molecular identifiers applied to normalize quantification of the TCRbeta repertoire. TCRdb reran the public reads through fastp at Q25 and MiXCR, keeping productive beta chains. Rows with a matching CDR3 protein are joined into one entry that keeps the most common DNA and genes. The sample includes around 380,000 distinct CDR3 sequences, with about 11% observed a single time. Approximately 5% of the sample comes from the top ten.

The sequence was collected from a human donor who donated a stem cell graft to a child with acute myeloid leukemia. Sequenced here: PBMCs from the stem cell graft donor, sampled from the stem cell graft. The chain is encoded by TRBV3-1 joined to TRBJ2-1, and 12 junctional nucleotides match TRBD2. The bases read TGTGCCAGCAGCCAAGGGGGACTAGCGGGCTACAATGAGCAGTTCTTC. Its translation is CASSQGGLAGYNEQFF.